This paragraph reports one T cell receptor (beta chain). Its cognate antigen is unknown. The sample originates from a study of Ad26.COV2.S vaccination and SARS-CoV-2 variants. Whole-study context: Doses of Ad26.COV2.S were injected into muscle once or twice, 56 days apart. General study results and limits: People who got the vaccine had more spike-specific TCR breadth than people who got placebo.

Treatment denoted: some 20 received Ad26.COV2.S at low or high dose, single or two shots; 5 received placebo; per-sample allocation not given. Following the first vaccine or placebo injection, samples were taken on day 63. The donor's status was that of an adult aged 18-55 years in Boston. Wuhan-strain SARS-CoV-2 spike was expressed by the Ad26 vector that made up the vaccine. The assay was immunoSEQ multiplex PCR, and TCRdb's table has in-frame clones only and misses some. This table holds 350,000 to 500,000 clones, 75% to 95% found once. This material consisted of peripheral blood, taken in a trial of Ad26.COV2.S vaccine versus placebo. This receptor was taken from a person aged 18 to 59 who received the Ad26.COV2.S COVID-19 vaccine or a placebo.

The CDR3: CASNTGTGGARGGYTF. Written as DNA, the CDR3 is TGTGCCAGCAACACCGGGACAGGGGGCGCCAGGGGTGGCTACACCTTC. The V and J genes are TRBV7-9 and TRBJ1-2; TRBD1 matches at 12 bases. Losses at the gene ends were 7 bases for V and 7 bases for J; bases not matched to a gene: 13. Germline-derived CDR1 and CDR2 are SEHNR and FQNEAQ (reference sequence). The CDR3 extends over 16 amino acids.